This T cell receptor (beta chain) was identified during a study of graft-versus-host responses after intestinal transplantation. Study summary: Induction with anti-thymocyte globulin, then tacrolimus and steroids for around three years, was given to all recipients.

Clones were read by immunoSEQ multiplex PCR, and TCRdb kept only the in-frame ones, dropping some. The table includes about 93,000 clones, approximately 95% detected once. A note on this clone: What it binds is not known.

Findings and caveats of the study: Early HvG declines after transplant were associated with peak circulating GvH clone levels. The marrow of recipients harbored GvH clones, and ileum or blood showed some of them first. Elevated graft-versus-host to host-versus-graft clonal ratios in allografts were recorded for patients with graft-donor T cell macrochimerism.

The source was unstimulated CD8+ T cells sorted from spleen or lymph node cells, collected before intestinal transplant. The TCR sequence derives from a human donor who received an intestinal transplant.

CDR3 region: CASSPEGGRSNQPQHF. The CDR3 nucleotides are TGTGCCAGCTCACCAGAAGGGGGCCGGTCCAATCAGCCCCAGCATTTT. V and J are TRBV18 and TRBJ1-5; 7 positions match TRBD1. The CDR3 spans 16 residues. Germline CDR1 is KGHSH and CDR2 is LQKENI. The V gene end was trimmed by 2 bases and the J gene end by 3 bases; junction bases not matched to a gene: 7. The full variable domain, with the rest looked up from reference TRBV18 and TRBJ1-5, is NAGVMQNPRHLVRRRGQEARLRCSPMKGHSHVYWYRQLPEEGLKFMVYLQKENIIDESGMPKERFSAEFPKEGPSILRIQQVVRGDSAAYFCASSPEGGRSNQPQHFGDGTRLSIL.